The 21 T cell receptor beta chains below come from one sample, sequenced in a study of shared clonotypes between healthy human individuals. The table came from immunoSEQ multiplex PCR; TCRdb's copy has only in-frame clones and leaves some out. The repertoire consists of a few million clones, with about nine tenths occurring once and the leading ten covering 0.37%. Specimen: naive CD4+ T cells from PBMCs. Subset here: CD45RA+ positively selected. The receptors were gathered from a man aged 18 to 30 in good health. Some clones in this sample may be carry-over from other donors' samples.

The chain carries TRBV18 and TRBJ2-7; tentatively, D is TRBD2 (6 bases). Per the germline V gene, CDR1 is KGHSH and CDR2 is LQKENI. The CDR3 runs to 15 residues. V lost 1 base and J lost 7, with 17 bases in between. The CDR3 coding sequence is TGTGCCAGCTCACCACGGTCCCGGGAGCTGGAAGAGCAGTACTTC. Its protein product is CASSPRSRELEEQYF.

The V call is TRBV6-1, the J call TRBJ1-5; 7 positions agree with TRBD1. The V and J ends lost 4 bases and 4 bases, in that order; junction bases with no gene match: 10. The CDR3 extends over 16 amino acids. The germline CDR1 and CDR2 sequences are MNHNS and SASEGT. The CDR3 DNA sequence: TGTGCCAGCAGTGGGACGACAGGGATAGTAAATCAGCCCCAGCATTTT. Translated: CASSGTTGIVNQPQHF.

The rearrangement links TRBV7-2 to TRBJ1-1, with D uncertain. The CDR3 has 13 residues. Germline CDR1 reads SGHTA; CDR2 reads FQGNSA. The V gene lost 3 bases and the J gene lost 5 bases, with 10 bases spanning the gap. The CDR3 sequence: CASSFALDTEAFF. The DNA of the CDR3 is TGTGCCAGCAGCTTTGCGTTGGATACTGAAGCTTTCTTT.

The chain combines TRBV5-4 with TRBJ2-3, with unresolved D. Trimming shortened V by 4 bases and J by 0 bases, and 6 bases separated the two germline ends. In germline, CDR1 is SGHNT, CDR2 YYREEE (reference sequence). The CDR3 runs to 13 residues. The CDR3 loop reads CASSTKSTDTQYF. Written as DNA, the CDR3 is TGTGCCAGCAGCACCAAAAGCACAGATACGCAGTATTTT.

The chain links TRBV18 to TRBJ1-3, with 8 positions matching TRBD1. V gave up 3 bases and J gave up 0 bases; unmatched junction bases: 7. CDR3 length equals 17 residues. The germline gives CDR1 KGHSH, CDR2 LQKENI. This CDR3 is CASSPIQDRASGNTIYF. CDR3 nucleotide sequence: TGTGCCAGCTCACCCATCCAGGACAGGGCCTCTGGAAACACCATATATTTT.

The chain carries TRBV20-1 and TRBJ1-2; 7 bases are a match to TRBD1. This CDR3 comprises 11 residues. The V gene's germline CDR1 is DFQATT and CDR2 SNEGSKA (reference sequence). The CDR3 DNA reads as TGCCAAACAGGGGAGGATGATGGCTACACCTTC. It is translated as CQTGEDDGYTF.

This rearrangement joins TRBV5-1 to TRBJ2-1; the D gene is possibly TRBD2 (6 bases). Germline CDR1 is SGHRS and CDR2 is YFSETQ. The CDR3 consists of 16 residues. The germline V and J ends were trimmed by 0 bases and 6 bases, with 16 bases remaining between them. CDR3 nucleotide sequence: TGCGCCAGCAGCTTGGGTCGCGGCGGGACCACCAATGAGCAGTTCTTC. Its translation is CASSLGRGGTTNEQFF.

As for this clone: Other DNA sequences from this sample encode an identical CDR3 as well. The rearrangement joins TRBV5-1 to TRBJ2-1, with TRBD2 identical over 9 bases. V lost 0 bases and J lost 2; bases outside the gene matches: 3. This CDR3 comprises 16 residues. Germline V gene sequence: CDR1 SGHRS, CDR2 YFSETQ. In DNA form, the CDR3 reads TGCGCCAGCAGCTTGGATCCTAGCGGGACCTACAATGAGCAGTTCTTC. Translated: CASSLDPSGTYNEQFF.

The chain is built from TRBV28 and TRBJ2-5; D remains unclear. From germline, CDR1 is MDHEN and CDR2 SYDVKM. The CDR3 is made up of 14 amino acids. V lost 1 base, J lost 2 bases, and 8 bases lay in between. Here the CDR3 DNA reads TGTGCCAGCAGTTTATTTGCGGAGCAAGAGACCCAGTACTTC. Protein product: CASSLFAEQETQYF.

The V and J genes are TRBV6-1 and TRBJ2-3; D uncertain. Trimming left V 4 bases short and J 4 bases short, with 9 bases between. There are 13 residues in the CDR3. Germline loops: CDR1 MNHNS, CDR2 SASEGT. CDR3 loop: CASSVPAADTQYF. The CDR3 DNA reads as TGTGCCAGCAGTGTACCGGCTGCAGATACGCAGTATTTT.

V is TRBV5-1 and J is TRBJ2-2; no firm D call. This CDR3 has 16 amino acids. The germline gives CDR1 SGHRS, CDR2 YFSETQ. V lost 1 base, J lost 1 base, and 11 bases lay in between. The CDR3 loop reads CASSLLIGGNTGELFF. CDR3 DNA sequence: TGCGCCAGCAGCTTGTTGATCGGTGGGAACACCGGGGAGCTGTTTTTT.

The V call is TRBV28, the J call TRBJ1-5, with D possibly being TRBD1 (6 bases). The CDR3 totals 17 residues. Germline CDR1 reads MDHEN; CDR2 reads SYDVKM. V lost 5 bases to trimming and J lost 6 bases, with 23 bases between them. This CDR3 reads CASSADSRKGGSQPQHF. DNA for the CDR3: TGTGCCAGCAGTGCAGACTCTAGGAAGGGGGGTTCTCAGCCCCAGCATTTT.

In nucleotides, the CDR3 is TGTGCCAGCAGGACTCCGGGACAGGGAGCCTACGAGCAGTACTTC. Amino acid sequence: CASRTPGQGAYEQYF. The chain combines TRBV6-5 with TRBJ2-7; 9 bases match TRBD1. The CDR3 contains 15 residues. V was pared by 6 bases and J by 2 bases, with 8 bases of the junction left unmatched. Per the germline V gene, CDR1 is MNHEY and CDR2 is SVGAGI.

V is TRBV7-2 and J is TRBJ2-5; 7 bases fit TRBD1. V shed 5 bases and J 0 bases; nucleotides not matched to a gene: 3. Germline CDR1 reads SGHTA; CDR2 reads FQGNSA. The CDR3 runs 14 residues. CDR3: CASSGRGYQETQYF. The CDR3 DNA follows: TGTGCCAGCAGCGGCAGGGGGTACCAAGAGACCCAGTACTTC.

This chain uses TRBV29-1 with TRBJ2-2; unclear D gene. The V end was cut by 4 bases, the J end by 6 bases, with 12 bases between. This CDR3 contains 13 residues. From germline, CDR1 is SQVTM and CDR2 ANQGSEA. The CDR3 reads CSVVPSEAGELFF. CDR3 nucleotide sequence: TGCAGCGTTGTACCCTCTGAAGCCGGGGAGCTGTTTTTT.

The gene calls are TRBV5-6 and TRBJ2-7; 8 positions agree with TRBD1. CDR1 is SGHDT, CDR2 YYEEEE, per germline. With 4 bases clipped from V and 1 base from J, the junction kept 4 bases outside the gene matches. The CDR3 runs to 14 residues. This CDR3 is CASSVTGGSYEQYF. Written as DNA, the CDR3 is TGTGCCAGCAGCGTCACAGGGGGGTCCTACGAGCAGTACTTC.

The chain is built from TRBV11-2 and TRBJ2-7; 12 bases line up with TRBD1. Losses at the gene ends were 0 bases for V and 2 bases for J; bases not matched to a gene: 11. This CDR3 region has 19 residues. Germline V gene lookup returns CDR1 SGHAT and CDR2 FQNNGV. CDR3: CASSLDRDRGPNPTYEQYF. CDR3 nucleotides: TGTGCCAGCAGCTTAGATAGGGACAGGGGGCCCAACCCAACCTACGAGCAGTACTTC.

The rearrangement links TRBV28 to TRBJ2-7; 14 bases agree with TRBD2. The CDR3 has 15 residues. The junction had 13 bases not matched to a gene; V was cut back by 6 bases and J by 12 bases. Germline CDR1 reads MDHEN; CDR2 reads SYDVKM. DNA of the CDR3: TGTGCCAGCAGCCCCGCGGTGGGACTAGCGGGGGATTGGTACTTC. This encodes CASSPAVGLAGDWYF.

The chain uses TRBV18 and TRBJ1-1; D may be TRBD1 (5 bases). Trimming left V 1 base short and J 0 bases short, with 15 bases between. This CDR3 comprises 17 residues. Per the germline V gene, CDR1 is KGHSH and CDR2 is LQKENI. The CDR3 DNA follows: TGTGCCAGCTCACCACGCTTCGGCGGGGGGGTGAACACTGAAGCTTTCTTT. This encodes CASSPRFGGGVNTEAFF.

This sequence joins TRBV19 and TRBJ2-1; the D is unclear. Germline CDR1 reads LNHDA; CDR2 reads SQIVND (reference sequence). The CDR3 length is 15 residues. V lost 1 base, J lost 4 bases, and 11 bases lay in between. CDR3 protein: CASSIGGTKYNEQFF. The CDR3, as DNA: TGTGCCAGTAGTATAGGGGGAACGAAGTACAATGAGCAGTTCTTC.

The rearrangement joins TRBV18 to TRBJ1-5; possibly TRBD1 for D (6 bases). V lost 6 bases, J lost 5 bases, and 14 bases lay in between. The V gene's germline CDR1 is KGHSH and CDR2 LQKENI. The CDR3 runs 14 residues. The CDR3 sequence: CASSQGGKDQPQHF. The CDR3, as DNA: TGTGCCAGCTCCCAAGGGGGGAAGGATCAGCCCCAGCATTTT.